Following are 14 T cell receptor beta chains from one sample sequenced in a study of T cells in Graves' hyperthyroidism and ophthalmopathy. There were TCR beta CDR3 regions amplified from RNA transcripts. HTBI primers were the set used in a first-round RT-PCR of the TCR CDR3. TCRdb reprocessed the multiplex PCR reads via MiXCR and lists one record per CDR3 protein. The sample lists hundreds of thousands of distinct CDR3 sequences; 45% were seen once. The material sequenced was peripheral blood or thyroid tissue (not recorded which). The receptors shown here come from an adult man with Graves' disease, either hyperthyroidism or ophthalmopathy (not recorded which).

This clonotype has a handful of counts. This rearrangement joins TRBV20-1 to TRBJ1-6; 7 nucleotides agree with TRBD1. Germline V gene sequence: CDR1 DFQATT, CDR2 SNEGSKA (reference sequence). This CDR3 contains 14 residues. J was trimmed by 9 bases and V by 6 bases; bases with no gene match: 11. CDR3 DNA sequence: TGCAGTGCCGCAATCCCAGGGGGGCGTTCACCCCTCCACTTT. It yields the protein CSAAIPGGRSPLHF.

This clonotype was seen a few times. The rearrangement joins TRBV7-6 to TRBJ1-5; D is perhaps TRBD1 (6 bases). Germline V gives CDR1 SGHVS, CDR2 FNYEAQ. This CDR3 region has 15 residues. V shed 3 bases and J shed 4 bases, with 13 bases lying between them. The CDR3 bases are TGTGCCAGCAGCTTCGGGCAGGGGTTGAATCAGCCCCAGCATTTT. It specifies CASSFGQGLNQPQHF.

The V call is TRBV29-1, the J call TRBJ1-2, with D perhaps matching TRBD1 (5 bases). The CDR3 sequence is 12 residues long. CDR1 is SQVTM, CDR2 ANQGSEA, per germline. V lost 6 bases and J 7 bases, leaving 15 bases between the germline ends. The CDR3 DNA is TGCAGCGTATTGGGACGCGGGAGTGGCTACACCTTC. Its translation is CSVLGRGSGYTF.

This clonotype was picked up many times. V and J are TRBV25-1 and TRBJ1-1; the D is unclear. V lost 1 base, J lost 0 bases, and 6 bases lay in between. The CDR3 runs 14 residues. Germline CDR1 and CDR2: MGHDK and SYGVNS. DNA for the CDR3: TGTGCCAGCAGTGAATGGGGTATGAACACTGAAGCTTTCTTT. Protein sequence: CASSEWGMNTEAFF.

As regards this clonotype: It may be a read error: a sequence one base away is much more abundant. This chain connects TRBV10-3 to TRBJ1-3; 9 bases align to TRBD1. CDR1 ENHRY and CDR2 SYGVKD come from the germline V gene. There are 14 residues in the CDR3. The ends lost 4 bases at V and 9 bases at J; junction bases unmatched: 7. CDR3 in amino acids: CAISGQGGESTIYF. CDR3 bases: TGTGCCATCAGTGGACAGGGGGGCGAAAGCACCATATATTTT.

Comment on this clonotype: Without the conserved terminal phenylalanine or tryptophan, this CDR3 likely stems from a read error. The genes are TRBV7-6 and TRBJ2-2; a possible D gene is TRBD2 (7 bases). Germline assignment: CDR1 SGHVS and CDR2 FNYEAQ. CDR3 length: 16 amino acids. V lost 0 bases and J 0 bases, leaving 8 bases between the germline ends. CDR3 DNA: TGTGCCAGCAGCTTAGCAGGGGGGGCGAACACCGGGGAGCTGTTTCTT. It encodes CASSLAGGANTGELFL.

The chain employs TRBV24-1 and TRBJ2-2; 9 nucleotides line up with TRBD2. Trimming cost V 4 bases and J 4 bases; bases outside gene matches: 6. Germline CDR1 is KGHDR and CDR2 is SFDVKD. This CDR3 has 16 amino acids. The CDR3 DNA reads TGTGCCACCAGTGAGCAGACTAGCGGTTTCACCGGGGAGCTGTTTTTT. The encoded protein is CATSEQTSGFTGELFF.

This clonotype was picked up many times. This chain links TRBV2 with TRBJ2-7; D perhaps matches TRBD2 (5 bases). The V gene lost 2 bases and the J gene lost 4 bases, with 6 bases spanning the gap. The CDR3 is made up of 12 amino acids. Germline CDR1 reads SNHLY; CDR2 reads FYNNEI. The chain's CDR3 is CASSERGYEQYF. In DNA, the CDR3 is TGTGCCAGCAGTGAAAGAGGGTACGAGCAGTACTTC.

Only a few counts were recorded for this clonotype. The chain joins TRBV20-1 to TRBJ1-1; perhaps TRBD1 as D (5 bases). Germline V lookup: CDR1 DFQATT, CDR2 SNEGSKA (reference sequence). V lost 6 bases, J lost 2 bases, and 13 bases lay in between. This CDR3 has 13 residues. The CDR3 is CSAPVGGNTEAFF. CDR3 nucleotides: TGCAGTGCACCCGTTGGGGGAAACACTGAAGCTTTCTTT.

This clonotype was found a few times. The rearrangement joins TRBV7-2 to TRBJ1-4; D is ambiguous. The V end was cut by 1 base, the J end by 3 bases, with 6 bases between. The CDR3 extends over 14 amino acids. The germline gives CDR1 SGHTA, CDR2 FQGNSA. The CDR3, as DNA: TGTGCCAGCAGCTTAGGGTTGTCTAATGAAAAACTGTTTTTT. Translated, it gives CASSLGLSNEKLFF.

The chain couples TRBV15 to TRBJ2-2, with 9 nucleotides matching TRBD1. Germline lookup yields CDR1 LNHNV and CDR2 YYDKDF (reference sequence). J lost 6 bases, V lost 3 bases, and 2 bases had no gene match. CDR3 length: 14 residues. This chain's CDR3 is CATSRGTGSGELFF. As DNA, the CDR3 is TGTGCCACCAGCAGGGGGACAGGGTCCGGGGAGCTGTTTTTT.

The CDR3 DNA follows: TGCAGCGTCATCGTCCTGACTTTC. Translated: CSVIVLTF. The chain combines TRBV29-1 with TRBJ2-6; D gene ambiguous. This CDR3 is 8 amino acids long. V was trimmed by 6 bases and J by 12 bases, leaving 3 bases between them. Germline V gene lookup returns CDR1 SQVTM and CDR2 ANQGSEA.

The V gene is TRBV6-5, the J gene TRBJ2-5, with 8 bases fitting TRBD2. The CDR3 spans 11 residues. Germline CDR1 and CDR2: MNHEY and SVGAGI. J was trimmed by 9 bases and V by 5 bases; bases with no gene match: 2. In DNA, the CDR3 is TGTGCCAGCAGTCGGGGGGGTGCCCAGTACTTC. Translating gives CASSRGGAQYF.

Many counts were recorded for this clonotype. The CDR3 region has the DNA TGTGCCAGCAGCTCTAGCGGGAGGGCCGAGCAGTACTTC. Translated, it gives CASSSSGRAEQYF. The V call is TRBV7-9, the J call TRBJ2-7; 12 nucleotides agree with TRBD2. CDR1 SEHNR and CDR2 FQNEAQ come from the germline V gene (reference sequence). This CDR3 contains 13 residues. J gave up 6 bases and V 4 bases, and 1 base lay outside the gene matches.